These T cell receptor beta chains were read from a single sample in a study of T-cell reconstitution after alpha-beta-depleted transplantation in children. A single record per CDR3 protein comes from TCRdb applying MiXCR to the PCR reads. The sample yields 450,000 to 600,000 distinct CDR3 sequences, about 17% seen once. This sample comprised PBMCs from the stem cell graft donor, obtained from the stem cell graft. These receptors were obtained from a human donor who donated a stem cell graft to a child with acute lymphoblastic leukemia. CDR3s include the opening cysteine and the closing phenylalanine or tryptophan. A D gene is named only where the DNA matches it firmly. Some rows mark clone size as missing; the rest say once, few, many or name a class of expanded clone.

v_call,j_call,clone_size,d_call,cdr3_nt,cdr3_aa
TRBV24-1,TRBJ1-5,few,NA,TGTGCCACCAGTGCAGGCTATAGCAATCAGCCCCAGCATTTT,CATSAGYSNQPQHF
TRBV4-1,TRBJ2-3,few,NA,TGCGCCAGCAGCCAGGTCCCACGGCAGAGGAGCACAGATACGCAGTATTTT,CASSQVPRQRSTDTQYF
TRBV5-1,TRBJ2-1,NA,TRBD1,TGCGCCAGCACCTCGGGACAGGGATCCTACAATGAGCAGTTCTTC,CASTSGQGSYNEQFF
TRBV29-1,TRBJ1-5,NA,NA,TGCAGCGTTGGAGGTCGCAATCAGCCCCAGCATTTT,CSVGGRNQPQHF
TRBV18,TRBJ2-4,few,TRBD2,TGTGCCAGCTCACCGTACACTAGCGTTACCAAAAACATTCAGTACTTC,CASSPYTSVTKNIQYF
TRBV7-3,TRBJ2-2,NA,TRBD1,TGTGCCAGCAGGACAGGGGGGTACACCGGGGAGCTGTTTTTT,CASRTGGYTGELFF
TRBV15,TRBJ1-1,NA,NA,TGTGCCACCAGGTCGTCGAGTTACACTGAAGCTTTCTTT,CATRSSSYTEAFF
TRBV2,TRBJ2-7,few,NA,TGTGCCAGCAGCACCTTAGAGGGATTCAACTACGAGCAGTACTTC,CASSTLEGFNYEQYF
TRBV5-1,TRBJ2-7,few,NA,TGCGCCAGCAGCTTGGCTATAGGGGGGCAGGGAAATTTCTACGAGCAGTACTTC,CASSLAIGGQGNFYEQYF
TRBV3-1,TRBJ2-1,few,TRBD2,TGTGCCAGCAGCGACCATGGGAGCGGGAGTATCGATGAGCAGTTCTTC,CASSDHGSGSIDEQFF
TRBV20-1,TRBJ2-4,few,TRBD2,TGCAGTGCCGCTAGCGGGATCGTGGGCAAAAACATTCAGTACTTC,CSAASGIVGKNIQYF
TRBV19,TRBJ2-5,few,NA,TGTGCCAGTAGTATAGGAAGGGGATGGAAAGAGACCCAGTACTTC,CASSIGRGWKETQYF
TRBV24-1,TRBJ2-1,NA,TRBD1,TGTGCCACCAGTGATTCGGGACAGGGGCCTGAGCAGTTCTTC,CATSDSGQGPEQFF
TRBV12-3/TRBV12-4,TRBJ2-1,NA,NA,TGTGCCAGCACCCTGTGGCGGGACAATGAGCAGTTCTTC,CASTLWRDNEQFF
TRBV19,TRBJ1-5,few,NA,TGTGCCAGTAGTAAAGGGGATCAGCCCCAGCATTTT,CASSKGDQPQHF
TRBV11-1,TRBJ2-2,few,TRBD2,TGTGCCAGCAGCTCGACGACTAGCGGGAGGGCCGGGGAACACACCGGGGAGCTGTTTTTT,CASSSTTSGRAGEHTGELFF
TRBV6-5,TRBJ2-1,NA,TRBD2,TGTGCCAGCAGTACTCGCTTCGGGACTAGAGAGAATGAGCAGTTCTTC,CASSTRFGTRENEQFF
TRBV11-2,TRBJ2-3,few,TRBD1,TGTGCCAGCAGTTACTACCACGGACAGGGTCGGCATACGCAGTATTTT,CASSYYHGQGRHTQYF
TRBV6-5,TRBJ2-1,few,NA,TGTGCCAGCAGTTACGCGGGTAGGGGGTACAATGAGCAGTTCTTC,CASSYAGRGYNEQFF
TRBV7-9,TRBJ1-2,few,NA,TGTGCCAGCAGCGAGGGGACGGAACTATGGAGCGGCTACACCTTC,CASSEGTELWSGYTF
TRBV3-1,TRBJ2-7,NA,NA,TGTGCCAGCAGTATAGCCCCCCTCGAGCAGTACTTC,CASSIAPLEQYF
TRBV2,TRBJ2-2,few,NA,TGTGCCTGCCTACGGGAGAACACCGGGGAGCTGTTTTTT,CACLRENTGELFF
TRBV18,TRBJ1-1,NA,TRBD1,TGTGCCAGCTCACCCCTCGGGACAGGGGGTGCGAACACTGAAGCTTTCTTT,CASSPLGTGGANTEAFF
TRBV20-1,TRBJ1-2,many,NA,TGCAGTGCTGGTGCAGGAGCGGCTATGGATGGCTACACCTTC,CSAGAGAAMDGYTF
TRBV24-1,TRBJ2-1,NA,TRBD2,TGTGCCAGCCCAACAGGGGCCAACGGGACTAGCGGGAGGGGTGAGCAGTTCTTC,CASPTGANGTSGRGEQFF
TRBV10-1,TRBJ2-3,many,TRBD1,TGCGCCAGCAGTGAAGAAGGGACAGGGCTCGATACGCAGTATTTT,CASSEEGTGLDTQYF
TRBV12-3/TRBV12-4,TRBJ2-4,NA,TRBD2,TGTGCCAGCAGTGGCGGGAGGGCCCTAGCCAAAAACATTCAGTACTTC,CASSGGRALAKNIQYF
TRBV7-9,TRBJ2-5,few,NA,TGTGCCAGCAGCTTAGCGTCGTCTTCACAAGAGACCCAGTACTTC,CASSLASSSQETQYF
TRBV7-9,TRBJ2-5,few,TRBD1,TGTGCCAGCAGCGTCCCGGCACAGGGGAAAGAGACCCAGTACTTC,CASSVPAQGKETQYF
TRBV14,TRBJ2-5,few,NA,TGTGCCAGTCCGTCCCGAGAGACCCAGTACTTC,CASPSRETQYF
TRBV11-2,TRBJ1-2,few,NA,TGTGCCAGCAGCTTATTAACCGGGGGATATGGCTACACCTTC,CASSLLTGGYGYTF
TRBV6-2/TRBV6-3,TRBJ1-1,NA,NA,TGTGCCAGCAGTTACTCCTTCGGGGGCACTGAAGCTTTCTTT,CASSYSFGGTEAFF